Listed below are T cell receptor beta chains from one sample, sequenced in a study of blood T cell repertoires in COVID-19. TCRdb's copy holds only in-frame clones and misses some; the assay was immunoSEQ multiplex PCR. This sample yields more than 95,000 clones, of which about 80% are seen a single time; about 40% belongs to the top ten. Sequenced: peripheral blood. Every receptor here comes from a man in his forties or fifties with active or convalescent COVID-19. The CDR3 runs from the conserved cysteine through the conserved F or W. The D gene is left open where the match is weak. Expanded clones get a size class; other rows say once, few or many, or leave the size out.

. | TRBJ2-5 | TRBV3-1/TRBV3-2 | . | TGTGCCAGCAGCCATATGCAAGAGACCCAGTACTTC | CASSHMQETQYF
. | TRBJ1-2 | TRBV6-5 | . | TGTGCCAGCCACGGGGGAAATAACTATGGCTACACCTTC | CASHGGNNYGYTF
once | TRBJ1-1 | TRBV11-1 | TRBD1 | TGTGCCAGCGGCCGGGACAGGGACACTGAAGCTTTCTTT | CASGRDRDTEAFF
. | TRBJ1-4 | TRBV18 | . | TGTGCCAGCTCACCTTTTGAGGGTAGTGAAAAACTGTTTTTT | CASSPFEGSEKLFF
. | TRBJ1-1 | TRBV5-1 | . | TGCGCCAGCAGCCTTAAGGGAGGGGGGGCGAACACTGAAGCTTTCTTT | CASSLKGGGANTEAFF
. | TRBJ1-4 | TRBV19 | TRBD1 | TGTGCCAGCCAGACCGGGACAGGGGGCATCGTCACTAATGAAAAACTGTTTTTT | CASQTGTGGIVTNEKLFF
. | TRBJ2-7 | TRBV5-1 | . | TGCGCCAGCAGCCCAAATCAGGAAAGGTACGAGCAGTACTTC | CASSPNQERYEQYF
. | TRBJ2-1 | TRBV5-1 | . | TGCGCCAGCAGCTTGGGCGGCGGGGGCTCCTTCAATGAGCAGTTCTTC | CASSLGGGGSFNEQFF
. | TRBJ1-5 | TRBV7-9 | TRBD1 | TGTGCCAGCAGCATGGGACAGGGTAACCATCAGCCCCAGCATTTT | CASSMGQGNHQPQHF
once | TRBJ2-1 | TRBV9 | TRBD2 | TGTGCCAGCAGCGCTTCGCCAGCGGGAGCAAGCGGGCACAATGAGCAGTTCTTC | CASSASPAGASGHNEQFF
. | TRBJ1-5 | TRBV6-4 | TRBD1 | TGTGCCAGCAGTCAGGGGGATAATCAGCCCCAGCATTTT | CASSQGDNQPQHF
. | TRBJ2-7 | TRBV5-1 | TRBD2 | TGCGCCAGCAGCTTCCTAGCGGGAGGGCACGAGCAGTACTTC | CASSFLAGGHEQYF
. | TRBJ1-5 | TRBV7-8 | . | TGTGCCAGCAGCTTAGCGGGCCGCGGGGGGGGTCGGAATCAGCCCCAGCATTTT | CASSLAGRGGGRNQPQHF
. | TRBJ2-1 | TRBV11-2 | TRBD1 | TGTGCCAGCAGCTCCCCCGGGACAGGGGTCGATGAGCAGTTCTTC | CASSSPGTGVDEQFF
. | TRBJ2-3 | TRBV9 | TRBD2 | TGTGCCAGCGGCCCCCCAGCGGGGTTAGATACGCAGTATTTT | CASGPPAGLDTQYF
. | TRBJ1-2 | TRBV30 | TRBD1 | TGTGCCTGGAGTGCACAGGGGGTATCTGGCTACACCTTC | CAWSAQGVSGYTF
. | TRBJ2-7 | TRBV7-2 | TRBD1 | TGTGCCAGCAGCCCCGGGACAGGGGCCTACGAGCAGTACTTC | CASSPGTGAYEQYF
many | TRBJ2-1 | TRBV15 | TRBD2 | TGTGCCACCAGCAGAGAGGGAACTAGCGGGGGCGAAGTGTTCTTC | CATSREGTSGGEVFF
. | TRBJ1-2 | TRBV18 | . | TGTGCCAGCTCACCACCCGACAGTTATGGCTACACCTTC | CASSPPDSYGYTF
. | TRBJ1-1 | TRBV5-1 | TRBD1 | TGCGCCAGCAGCCTGGACAGGGACACTGAAGCTTTCTTT | CASSLDRDTEAFF
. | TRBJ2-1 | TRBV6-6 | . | TGTGCCAGCAGAAGGACAGTCAATGAGCAGTTCTTC | CASRRTVNEQFF
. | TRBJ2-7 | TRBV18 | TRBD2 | TGTGCCAGCTCACCTCGCGTGACTAGCGGGGGATACGAGCAGTACTTC | CASSPRVTSGGYEQYF
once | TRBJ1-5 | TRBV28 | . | TGTGCCAGCAGTTTACGTCAGGGGACCAATCAGCCCCAGCATTTT | CASSLRQGTNQPQHF
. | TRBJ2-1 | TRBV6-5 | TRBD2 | TGTGCCAGCAGTTATCTAGCGGGAACCTACAATGAGCAGTTCTTC | CASSYLAGTYNEQFF
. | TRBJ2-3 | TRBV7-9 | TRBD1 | TGTGCCAGCAGCTTAGAGGGACAGACATCTAGCACAGATACGCAGTATTTT | CASSLEGQTSSTDTQYF
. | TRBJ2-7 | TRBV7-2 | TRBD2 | TGTGCCAGCAGCTTAGGGAGACTAGCGGGAGCTGGCGAGCAGTACTTC | CASSLGRLAGAGEQYF
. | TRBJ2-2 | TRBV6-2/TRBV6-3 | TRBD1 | TGTGCCAGCAGTTTCGGACAGGGCCGATCCGGGGAGCTGTTTTTT | CASSFGQGRSGELFF
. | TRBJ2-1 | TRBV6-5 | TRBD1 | TGTGCCAGCAGTTACTACGGGACAGGGTACAATGAGCAGTTCTTC | CASSYYGTGYNEQFF
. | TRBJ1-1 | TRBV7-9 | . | TGTGCCAGCAGCTTAGGTTGGGCCGAAGCTTTCTTT | CASSLGWAEAFF
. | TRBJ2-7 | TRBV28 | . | TGTGCCAGCAGTCCCAGCTTGCAGGTATCCGAGCAGTACTTC | CASSPSLQVSEQYF
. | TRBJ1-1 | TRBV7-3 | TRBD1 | TGTGCCAGCAGCCCCAGGGACAGGGATGTGTCTGAAGCTTTCTTT | CASSPRDRDVSEAFF
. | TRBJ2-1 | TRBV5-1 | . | TGCGCCAGCAGCTTGGCCACAGCCTACAATGAGCAGTTCTTC | CASSLATAYNEQFF
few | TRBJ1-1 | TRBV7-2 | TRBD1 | TGTGCCAGCAGCCCAGCTACAGGGGACACTGAAGCTTTCTTT | CASSPATGDTEAFF
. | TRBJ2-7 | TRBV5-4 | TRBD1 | TGTGCCAGCAGCCCGGGACAGGGGGAAAGGTACGAGCAGTACTTC | CASSPGQGERYEQYF
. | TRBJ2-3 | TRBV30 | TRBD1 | TGTGCCTGGAGTGGGACAGGGGTGGCAGATACGCAGTATTTT | CAWSGTGVADTQYF
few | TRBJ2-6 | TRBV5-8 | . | TGTGCCAGCAGCGTGAGGGGGGCCAACGTCCTGACTTTC | CASSVRGANVLTF